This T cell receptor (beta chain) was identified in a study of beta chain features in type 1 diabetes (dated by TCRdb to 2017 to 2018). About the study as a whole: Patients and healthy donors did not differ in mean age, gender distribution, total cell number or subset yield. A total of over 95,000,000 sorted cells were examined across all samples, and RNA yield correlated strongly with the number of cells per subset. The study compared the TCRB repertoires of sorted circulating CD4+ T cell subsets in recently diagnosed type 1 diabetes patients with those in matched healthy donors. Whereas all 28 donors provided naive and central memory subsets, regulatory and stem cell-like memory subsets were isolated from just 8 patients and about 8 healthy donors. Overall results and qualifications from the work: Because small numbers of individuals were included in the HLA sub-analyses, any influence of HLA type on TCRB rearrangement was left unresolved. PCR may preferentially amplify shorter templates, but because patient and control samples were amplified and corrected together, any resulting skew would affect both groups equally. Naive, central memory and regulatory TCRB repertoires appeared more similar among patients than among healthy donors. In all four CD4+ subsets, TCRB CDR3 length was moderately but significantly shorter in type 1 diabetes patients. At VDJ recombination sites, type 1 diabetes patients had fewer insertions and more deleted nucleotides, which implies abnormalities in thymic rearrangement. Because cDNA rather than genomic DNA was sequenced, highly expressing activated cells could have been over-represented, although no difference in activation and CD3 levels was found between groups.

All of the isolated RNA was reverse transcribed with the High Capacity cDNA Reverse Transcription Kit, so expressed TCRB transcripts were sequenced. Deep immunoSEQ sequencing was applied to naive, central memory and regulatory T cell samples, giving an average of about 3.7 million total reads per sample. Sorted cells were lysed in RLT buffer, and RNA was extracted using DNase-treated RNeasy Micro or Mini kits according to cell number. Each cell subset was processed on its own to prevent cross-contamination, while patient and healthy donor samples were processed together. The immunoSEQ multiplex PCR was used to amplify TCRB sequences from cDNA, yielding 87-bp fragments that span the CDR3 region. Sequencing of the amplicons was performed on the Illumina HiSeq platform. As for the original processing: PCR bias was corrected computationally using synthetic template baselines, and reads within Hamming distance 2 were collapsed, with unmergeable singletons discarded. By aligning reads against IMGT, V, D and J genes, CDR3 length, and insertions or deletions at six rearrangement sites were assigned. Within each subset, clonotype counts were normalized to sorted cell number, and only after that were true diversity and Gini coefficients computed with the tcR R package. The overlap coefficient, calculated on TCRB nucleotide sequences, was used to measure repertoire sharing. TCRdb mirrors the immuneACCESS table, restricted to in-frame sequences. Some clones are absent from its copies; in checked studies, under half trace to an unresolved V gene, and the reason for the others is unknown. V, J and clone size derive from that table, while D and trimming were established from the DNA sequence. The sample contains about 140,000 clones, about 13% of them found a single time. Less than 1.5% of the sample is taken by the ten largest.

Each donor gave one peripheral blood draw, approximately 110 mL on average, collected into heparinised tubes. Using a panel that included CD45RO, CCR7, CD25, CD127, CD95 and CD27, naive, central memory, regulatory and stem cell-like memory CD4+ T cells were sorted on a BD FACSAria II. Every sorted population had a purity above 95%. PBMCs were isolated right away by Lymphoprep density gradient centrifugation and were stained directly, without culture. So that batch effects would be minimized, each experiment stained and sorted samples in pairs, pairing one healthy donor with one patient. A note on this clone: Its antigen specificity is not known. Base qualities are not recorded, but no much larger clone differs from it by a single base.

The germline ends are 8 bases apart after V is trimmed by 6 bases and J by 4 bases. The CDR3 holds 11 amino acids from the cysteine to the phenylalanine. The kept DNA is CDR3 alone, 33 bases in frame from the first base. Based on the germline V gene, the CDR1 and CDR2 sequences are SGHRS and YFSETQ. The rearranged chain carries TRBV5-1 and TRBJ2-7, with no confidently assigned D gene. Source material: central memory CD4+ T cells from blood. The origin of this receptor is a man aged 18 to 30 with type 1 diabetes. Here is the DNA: TGCGCCAGCAAAAGCGAATACGAGCAGTACTTC. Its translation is CASKSEYEQYF.